This T cell receptor beta chain was identified during a study of PD-1 and CTLA-4 blockade in melanoma. In its sample, this clone is medium-sized. Germline values: CDR1 LGHDT, CDR2 YNNKEL (reference sequence). The V and J ends lost 4 bases and 5 bases respectively, with 9 bases between them. CDR3 size: 13 residues. Repertoires were generated with immunoSEQ multiplex PCR, while TCRdb's copy carries only in-frame clones and drops some. This table has approximately 17,000 clones, 65% to 75% appearing once. The origin of this receptor is a human donor with melanoma. The sample was CD8+ T cells from peripheral blood, taken before anti-PD-1 treatment. This sequence joins TRBV3-1 (or the pseudogene TRBV3-2) and TRBJ2-1; possibly TRBD2 for D (5 bases). The CDR3 sequence is CASSLVGDNEQFF. CDR3 bases: TGTGCCAGCAGCCTGGTCGGGGACAATGAGCAGTTCTTC.